The 5 T cell receptor beta chains below were found in one sample sequenced in a study of OX40 agonist ivuxolimab in advanced cancers. Method: immunoSEQ multiplex PCR; TCRdb's copy keeps in-frame clones and lacks some. The sample yields roughly 70,000 clones, 75% to 95% seen once. The sample consisted of CD4+ or CD8+ T cells sorted from blood, taken in a trial of the OX40 agonist ivuxolimab. Receptors were obtained from an adult with an advanced solid tumor such as melanoma, head and neck, liver or kidney cancer.

This clone is medium-sized (0.01 to 0.1%) by share. The V and J genes are TRBV2 and TRBJ1-4; 7 nucleotides line up with TRBD1. The CDR3 totals 15 residues. CDR1 is SNHLY, CDR2 FYNNEI, per germline. The V segment lost 3 bases and the J segment 6 bases; nucleotides outside the gene matches: 7. The CDR3: CASSDYRGSDEKLFF. CDR3 nucleotide sequence: TGTGCCAGCAGTGATTACAGGGGAAGTGATGAAAAACTGTTTTTT.

The chain has TRBV5-1 and TRBJ1-2; tentative D call: TRBD1 (5 bases). V lost 0 bases, J lost 5 bases, and 14 bases lay in between. CDR3 size: 15 residues. Germline V gene lookup returns CDR1 SGHRS and CDR2 YFSETQ. The CDR3 nucleotides are TGCGCCAGCAGCTTGGAAGCAGGGAATAATTATGGCTACACCTTC. Amino acid sequence: CASSLEAGNNYGYTF.

The chain links TRBV5-4 to TRBJ2-5; 12 positions agree with TRBD2. The closer fit of TRBJ2-7 to the DNA end suggests the J call may be wrong. CDR3 length: 15 residues. Germline V gene sequence: CDR1 SGHNT, CDR2 YYREEE (reference sequence). The CDR3 DNA reads as TGTGCCAGCAGCCCCCTAGCGGGAGGGGTTCACGAGCAGTACTTC. This codes for CASSPLAGGVHEQYF.

The genes are TRBV5-4 and TRBJ2-7; either TRBD1 or TRBD2 may supply D (5 bases each). CDR1 is SGHNT, CDR2 YYREEE, per germline (reference sequence). The germline V and J ends were trimmed by 3 bases and 0 bases, with 10 bases remaining between them. CDR3 length: 14 amino acids. CDR3 nucleotide sequence: TGTGCCAGCAGCTCAGGGAGTTCCTCCTACGAGCAGTACTTC. As protein: CASSSGSSSYEQYF.

The chain carries TRBV9 and TRBJ2-1; no clear D. CDR3 length equals 12 residues. V was trimmed by 3 bases and J by 7 bases, leaving 8 bases between them. Germline CDR1 reads SGDLS; CDR2 reads YYNGEE. CDR3 DNA sequence: TGTGCCAGCAGCGCCCACCCAAATGAGCAGTTCTTC. Its translation is CASSAHPNEQFF. Full variable domain (outside the CDR3, taken from reference TRBV9 and TRBJ2-1): DSGVTQTPKHLITATGQRVTLRCSPRSGDLSVYWYQQSLDQGLQFLIQYYNGEERAKGNILERFSAQQFPDLHSELNLSSLELGDSALYFCASSAHPNEQFFGPGTRLTVL.